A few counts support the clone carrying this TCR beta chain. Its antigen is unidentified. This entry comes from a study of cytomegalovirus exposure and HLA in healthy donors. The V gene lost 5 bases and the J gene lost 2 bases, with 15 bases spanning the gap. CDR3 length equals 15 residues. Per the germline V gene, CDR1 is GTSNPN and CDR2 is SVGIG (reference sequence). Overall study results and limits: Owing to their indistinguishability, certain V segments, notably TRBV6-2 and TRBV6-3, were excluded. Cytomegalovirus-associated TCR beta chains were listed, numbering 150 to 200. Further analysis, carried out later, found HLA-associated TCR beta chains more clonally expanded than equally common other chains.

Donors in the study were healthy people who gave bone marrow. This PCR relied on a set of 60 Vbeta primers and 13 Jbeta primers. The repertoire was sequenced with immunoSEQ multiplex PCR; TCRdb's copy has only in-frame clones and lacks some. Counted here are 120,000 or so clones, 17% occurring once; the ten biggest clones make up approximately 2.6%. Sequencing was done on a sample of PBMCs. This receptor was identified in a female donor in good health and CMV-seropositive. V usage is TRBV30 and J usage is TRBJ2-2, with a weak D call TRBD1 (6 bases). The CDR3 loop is CAWRLRGLNTGELFF. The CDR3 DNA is TGTGCCTGGCGCCTCAGGGGTCTCAACACCGGGGAGCTGTTTTTT.